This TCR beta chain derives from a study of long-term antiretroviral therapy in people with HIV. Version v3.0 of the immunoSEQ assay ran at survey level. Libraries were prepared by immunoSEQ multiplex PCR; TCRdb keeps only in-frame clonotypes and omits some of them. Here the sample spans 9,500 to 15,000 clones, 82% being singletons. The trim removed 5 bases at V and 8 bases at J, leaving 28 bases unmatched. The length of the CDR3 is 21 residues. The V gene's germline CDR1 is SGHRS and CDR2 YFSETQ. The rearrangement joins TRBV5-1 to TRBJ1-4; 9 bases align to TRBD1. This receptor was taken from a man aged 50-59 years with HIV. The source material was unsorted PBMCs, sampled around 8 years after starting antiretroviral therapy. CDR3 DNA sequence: TGCGCCAGCAGATCCCAGTCTATAATGTCCGGGACAGGGTCTCGGGGGGAAAAACTGTTTTTT. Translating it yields CASRSQSIMSGTGSRGEKLFF.